This TCR beta chain was found in a study of post-analysis software for immune sequencing data. Study-wide results and caveats: Patients used about five TRBV segments, including TRBV5-6, TRBV5-1 and TRBV20-1, more often than controls.

Worth noting for this clonotype: Its specificity is not known. A much more abundant neighbour one base away suggests this may be a read error.

Researchers reported that TCR beta cDNA libraries carried unique molecular identifiers. One entry per CDR3 protein, called by TCRdb with MiXCR from the PCR reads. The table lists about 160,000 distinct CDR3 sequences, around 36% of them singletons. Germline V lookup: CDR1 WSHSY, CDR2 SAAADI. Germline trimming cut 3 bases from V and 10 bases from J; bases unmatched to any gene: 7. The CDR3 is made up of 14 amino acids. The chain links TRBV10-2 to TRBJ2-1; 9 bases align to TRBD2. Material: blood, obtained after autologous hematopoietic stem cell transplantation. This receptor was taken from a girl aged 10 to 17 with multiple sclerosis. This CDR3 is CASSDSGSIYEQFF. The CDR3 DNA reads as TGCGCCAGCAGTGATAGCGGGAGTATCTACGAGCAGTTCTTC.